The clone carrying this T cell receptor (beta chain) was counted many times. Its target is unknown. This sample was included in a study of early T cells in non-severe SARS-CoV-2 infection. Study-wide context: RNA in bulk from unsorted whole blood was sequenced, and chains were unpaired.

Study-wide points: VDJdb-based matching was biased toward anti-spike CD8 responses and missed private and CD4 specificities.

Unique molecular identifiers were attached to individual cDNA molecules. TCRdb itself ran the 5' RACE reads through MiXCR, one entry per CDR3 protein. The profile shows approximately 31,000 distinct CDR3 sequences, around 5.8% of them singletons. Per the germline V gene, CDR1 is MNHNS and CDR2 is SASEGT. The CDR3 loop spans 16 amino acids. V was cut by 6 bases and J by 1 base, with 16 bases left in between. V gene TRBV6-1 combines with J gene TRBJ1-5; possible D gene TRBD1, 5 bases. This sequence originates from an adult who was a healthcare worker with PCR-confirmed SARS-CoV-2 infection or an uninfected control (not recorded which). The sample taken for sequencing was whole blood. The CDR3 DNA reads as TGTGCCAGCAGATCCGCGGGGCCTCGGAGCAATCAGCCCCAGCATTTT. As protein: CASRSAGPRSNQPQHF.